The 29 T cell receptor beta chains listed next were all sequenced from one sample in a study of blood T cells in healthy people across ages. A second PCR of about 6 to 11 cycles used a sample-barcoded 5' primer and a J-beta primer mix. TCRdb independently ran MiXCR on the 5' RACE reads; one entry per CDR3 protein. The repertoire holds 1,100,000 or so distinct CDR3 sequences, with 45% as singletons. Sequences were obtained from blood. All receptors derive from an older woman in good health.

This clonotype has more than one count but fewer than ten. This chain joins TRBV6-6 and TRBJ1-2, with D possibly matching TRBD1 (6 bases). CDR1 is MNHNY, CDR2 SVGAGI, per germline (reference sequence). This CDR3 is 15 amino acids long. The V end lost 2 bases, the J end lost 7 bases, and 17 bases lay between the germline ends. The CDR3 sequence: CASSYRQAEESGYTF. The DNA of the CDR3 is TGTGCCAGCAGTTACCGACAGGCGGAAGAGAGTGGCTACACCTTC.

This chain connects TRBV24-1 to TRBJ2-7, with TRBD2 matching over 12 bases. After removal of 4 bases from V and 7 bases from J, the junction contained 10 bases not matched to a gene. This CDR3 region has 16 residues. CDR1 is KGHDR, CDR2 SFDVKD, per germline. The CDR3 DNA follows: TGTGCCACCAGTGACCCGACTAGCGGGAGTCGGGATGAGCAGTACTTC. Its translation: CATSDPTSGSRDEQYF.

There are a few counts of this clonotype. V is TRBV7-2 and J is TRBJ2-7, with 8 bases fitting TRBD1. With V trimmed by 5 bases and J by 5 bases, 8 bases remained unmatched. Germline V gene data show CDR1 as SGHTA and CDR2 as FQGNSA. The CDR3 is 14 amino acids. CDR3: CASSNPGTGDEQYF. The DNA of the CDR3 is TGTGCCAGCAGCAACCCCGGGACAGGAGACGAGCAGTACTTC.

The chain joins TRBV6-6 to TRBJ2-2; 7 bases fit TRBD1. The CDR3 runs to 16 residues. Germline lookup yields CDR1 MNHNY and CDR2 SVGAGI (reference sequence). The junction had 8 bases not matched to a gene; V was cut back by 2 bases and J by 5 bases. The DNA of the CDR3 is TGTGCCAGCAGTTACATCCACAGGGGCGGGACCGGGGAGCTGTTTTTT. Amino acids: CASSYIHRGGTGELFF.

In its sample, this clonotype was seen many times. This chain joins TRBV7-6 and TRBJ2-1; 14 bases fit TRBD2. Germline values: CDR1 SGHVS, CDR2 FNYEAQ. The CDR3 length is 19 residues. The junction had 12 bases not matched to a gene; V was cut back by 8 bases and J by 0 bases. The CDR3 loop reads CASSGGLAGEWHSYNEQFF. The CDR3 DNA reads TGTGCCAGCTCGGGGGGACTAGCGGGAGAATGGCACTCCTACAATGAGCAGTTCTTC.

The J gene is TRBJ2-1, the V gene TRBV28; possibly TRBD2 for D (5 bases). The CDR3 loop spans 16 amino acids. Germline CDR1 and CDR2: MDHEN and SYDVKM. V lost 8 bases to trimming and J lost 6 bases, with 23 bases between them. CDR3 DNA sequence: TGTGCCAGCTCGGTCCGAGGGAGCAACCTCTTCAATGAGCAGTTCTTC. Translating gives CASSVRGSNLFNEQFF.

In its sample, this clonotype was seen many times. CDR3 coding DNA: TGTGCCAGCGGTTTAACCTCCTTTCAAGAGACCCAGTACTTC. Its protein is CASGLTSFQETQYF. The genes are TRBV11-1 and TRBJ2-5; no firm D call. Germline V gene data show CDR1 as SGHAT and CDR2 as FQDESV (reference sequence). Trimming pared 8 bases from V and 2 bases from J, leaving 15 bases between. The CDR3 totals 14 residues.

This clonotype was observed a handful of times. This chain links TRBV20-1 with TRBJ1-2, with D maybe TRBD1 (5 bases). The germline V gene encodes CDR1 DFQATT and CDR2 SNEGSKA (reference sequence). The CDR3 extends over 20 amino acids. Trimming left V 1 base short and J 1 base short, with 28 bases between. The CDR3 DNA reads as TGCAGTGCTAGAGTTTTCGGGGGATTAGGAACTCAGTGGGTTAACTATGGCTACACCTTC. It translates to CSARVFGGLGTQWVNYGYTF.

As concerns this clonotype: At one end, the junction sequence differs from germline, possibly due to a read error. The V gene is TRBV11-2, the J gene TRBJ2-5; D may match TRBD1 or TRBD2 (5 bases each). The CDR3 has 13 amino acids. Germline V CDR1 and CDR2: SGHAT, FQNNGV. The CDR3 is CASSRGTKEAQYF. The CDR3 DNA is TGTGCCAGCAGCCGTGGGACGAAAGAGGCCCAGTACTTC.

This clonotype was detected only a few times. The V call is TRBV11-2, the J call TRBJ2-1; D not certain. Trimming removed 5 bases from V and 0 bases from J, with 8 bases in between. Per germline, CDR1 SGHAT and CDR2 FQNNGV. CDR3 length: 14 amino acids. The CDR3 sequence: CASSPISSYNEQFF. CDR3 DNA: TGTGCCAGCAGCCCTATCAGCTCCTACAATGAGCAGTTCTTC.

The genes are TRBV10-3 and TRBJ2-5; D perhaps matches TRBD2 (5 bases). The assigned J gene may be wrong: the sequence end matches TRBJ2-7 better. This CDR3 comprises 12 residues. Per the germline V gene, CDR1 is ENHRY and CDR2 is SYGVKD. CDR3 residues: CAISPGKYEQYF. CDR3 bases: TGTGCCATCAGTCCCGGGAAGTACGAGCAGTACTTC.

The chain carries TRBV12-3 or TRBV12-4 and TRBJ1-2; D gene ambiguous. The CDR3 runs 12 residues. V shed 6 bases and J shed 12 bases, with 17 bases lying between them. CDR3 in DNA: TGTGCCAGCAGAACTACCGACCGGGATAACACCTTC. Protein: CASRTTDRDNTF.

A few counts support this clonotype. This sequence joins TRBV7-9 and TRBJ2-1, with 10 bases aligning to TRBD2. This CDR3 comprises 15 residues. The germline gives CDR1 SEHNR, CDR2 FQNEAQ (reference sequence). With 4 bases clipped from V and 8 bases from J, the junction kept 8 bases outside the gene matches. The CDR3 DNA is TGTGCCAGCAGCTATGAGCGGGAGGGCCAGTATGAGCAGTTCTTC. Amino acids: CASSYEREGQYEQFF.

The chain carries TRBV7-9 and TRBJ1-2; D unresolved. The CDR3 length is 15 residues. CDR1 and CDR2 from the germline V gene are SEHNR and FQNEAQ (reference sequence). Trimming removed 1 base from V and 4 bases from J, with 13 bases in between. The CDR3 sequence: CASSLEGGLAYGYTF. The CDR3, as DNA: TGTGCCAGCAGCTTAGAAGGAGGGCTCGCCTATGGCTACACCTTC.

The rearrangement links TRBV29-1 to TRBJ2-7, with 7 nucleotides matching TRBD2. Germline values: CDR1 SQVTM, CDR2 ANQGSEA. V gave up 4 bases and J gave up 6 bases; unmatched junction bases: 12. There are 14 residues in the CDR3. CDR3 nucleotide sequence: TGCAGCGTTGGGCCCACTCAGGGCGGGGGCGAGCAGTACTTC. Amino acid sequence: CSVGPTQGGGEQYF.

Only a few counts were recorded for this clonotype. CDR3 DNA sequence: TGCAGCGTTGAAACAGGGGGTAGAGGAAATGAGCAGTTCTTC. It codes for CSVETGGRGNEQFF. V and J are TRBV29-1 and TRBJ2-1, with 8 positions matching TRBD1. Trimming cost V 2 bases and J 7 bases; bases outside gene matches: 7. Germline CDR1 reads SQVTM; CDR2 reads ANQGSEA. There are 14 residues in the CDR3.

This clonotype was seen only a few times. The rearrangement links TRBV7-2 to TRBJ2-7, with D possibly being TRBD1 (6 bases). CDR1 is SGHTA and CDR2 is FQGNSA in the germline V gene. Trimming took 1 base from V and 2 from J, leaving 21 bases between them. The CDR3 runs to 18 residues. CDR3 bases: TGTGCCAGCAGCTTAGGATCAGGGGCTGCTCTTGGGGCCTACGAGCAGTACTTC. Amino acids: CASSLGSGAALGAYEQYF.

V gene TRBV7-2 combines with J gene TRBJ2-3; D not certain. Trimming took 7 bases from V and 5 from J, leaving 13 bases between them. The CDR3 is 13 residues long. Looked up from germline, CDR1 is SGHTA and CDR2 is FQGNSA. CDR3 coding DNA: TGTGCCAGCAAAAGGGCCCCCGGAGATACGCAGTATTTT. It translates to CASKRAPGDTQYF.

This chain links TRBV2 with TRBJ2-7; tentative D call: TRBD2 (5 bases). In germline, CDR1 is SNHLY, CDR2 FYNNEI. The CDR3 length is 15 residues. V was pared by 3 bases and J by 3 bases, with 15 bases between. CDR3 nucleotides: TGTGCCAGCAGTGAGACCCTCGGACGGGGCTACGAGCAGTACTTC. Translating gives CASSETLGRGYEQYF.

The J gene is TRBJ2-7, the V gene TRBV3-1; 12 positions match TRBD2. The CDR3 is made up of 14 amino acids. Germline V gene data show CDR1 as LGHDT and CDR2 as YNNKEL (reference sequence). V was pared by 4 bases and J by 6 bases, with 4 bases of the junction left unmatched. The DNA for the CDR3 is TGTGCCAGCAGCCCCACTAGCGGGAGGATCGAGCAGTACTTC. Its protein product is CASSPTSGRIEQYF.

The rearrangement links TRBV3-1 to TRBJ1-5; perhaps TRBD1 as D (6 bases). Germline CDR1 LGHDT, CDR2 YNNKEL (reference sequence). V was shortened by 0 bases and J by 5 bases, with 11 bases between the two germline ends. This CDR3 is built from 15 residues. The CDR3 nucleotides are TGTGCCAGCAGCCAAGACAGGGGCCTATATCAGCCCCAGCATTTT. This gives the protein CASSQDRGLYQPQHF.

The chain links TRBV29-1 to TRBJ2-7; 9 bases map to TRBD1. Losses at the gene ends were 6 bases for V and 7 bases for J; bases not matched to a gene: 7. This CDR3 spans 12 amino acids. Germline V gene sequence: CDR1 SQVTM, CDR2 ANQGSEA. CDR3 nucleotide sequence: TGCAGCGTAGAGACAGGGGGTGGGGAGCAGTACTTC. It specifies CSVETGGGEQYF.

This clonotype occurred many times. In DNA, the CDR3 is TGTGCCAGCAGCAGAAGGGGTTCGGACGTAGAGACCCAGTACTTC. Amino acid sequence: CASSRRGSDVETQYF. The V and J genes are TRBV7-2 and TRBJ2-5; tentatively, D is TRBD1 (5 bases). V lost 5 bases and J lost 4, with 17 bases in between. The V gene's germline CDR1 is SGHTA and CDR2 FQGNSA. The CDR3 runs to 15 residues. Full variable domain (missing parts from reference TRBV7-2 and TRBJ2-5): GAGVSQSPSNKVTEKGKDVELRCDPISGHTALYWYRQSLGQGLEFLIYFQGNSAPDKSGLPSDRFSAERTGGSVSTLTIQRTQQEDSAVYLCASSRRGSDVETQYFGPGTRLLVL.

A few counts support this clonotype. The chain is built from TRBV9 and TRBJ1-2, with TRBD1 matching over 11 bases. Per the germline V gene, CDR1 is SGDLS and CDR2 is YYNGEE. The CDR3 runs 16 residues. Trimming took 3 bases from V and 5 from J; bases not matched to a gene: 9. CDR3 nucleotides: TGTGCCAGCAGCGATCGGACAGGGGGCGCGGGTTATGGCTACACCTTC. Protein sequence: CASSDRTGGAGYGYTF.

V gene TRBV7-8 combines with J gene TRBJ1-4; a possible D gene is TRBD1 (5 bases). V lost 5 bases and J 2 bases, leaving 12 bases between the germline ends. Germline V gives CDR1 SGHVS, CDR2 FQNEAQ. The CDR3 is 15 residues long. CDR3 sequence (DNA): TGTGCCAGCAGCCACCGGCGGGGGACTAATGAAAAACTGTTTTTT. It yields the protein CASSHRRGTNEKLFF. Combining the CDR3 with reference TRBV7-8 and TRBJ1-4 gives the whole variable domain GAGVSQSPRYKVAKRGQDVALRCDPISGHVSLFWYQQALGQGPEFLTYFQNEAQLDKSGLPSDRFFAERPEGSVSTLKIQRTQQEDSAVYLCASSHRRGTNEKLFFGSGTQLSVL.

This rearrangement joins TRBV5-6 to TRBJ1-1; no definite D call. V was cut by 2 bases and J by 2 bases, with 10 bases left in between. This CDR3 has 14 amino acids. Germline V gives CDR1 SGHDT, CDR2 YYEEEE. The CDR3 is CASSFNGLNTEAFF. CDR3 in DNA: TGTGCCAGCAGCTTCAATGGTCTAAACACTGAAGCTTTCTTT.

This clonotype was recorded a few times. V gene TRBV20-1 combines with J gene TRBJ2-5; 11 nucleotides align to TRBD2. The better agreement between TRBJ2-7 and the DNA end casts doubt on the J call. The germline CDR1 and CDR2 sequences are DFQATT and SNEGSKA (reference sequence). This CDR3 contains 13 residues. The CDR3 DNA is TGCAGTGCTGCTAGCGGGAGGCGCTACGAGCAGTACTTC. Amino acid sequence: CSAASGRRYEQYF.

This chain uses TRBV4-1 with TRBJ2-5; no clear D. The V gene lost 1 base and the J gene lost 11 bases, with 8 bases spanning the gap. Per the germline V gene, CDR1 is MGHRA and CDR2 is YSYEKL. The CDR3 is made up of 11 amino acids. The CDR3 DNA sequence: TGCGCCAGCAGCCAAGGGCAGTCGCAGTACTTC. Translating it yields CASSQGQSQYF.

This clonotype was detected many times. This chain connects TRBV7-3 to TRBJ2-5; D possibly matches TRBD1 or TRBD2 (5 bases each). V lost 5 bases, J lost 5 bases, and 12 bases lay in between. CDR3 size: 13 residues. The germline gives CDR1 SGHTA, CDR2 FQGTGA. This chain's CDR3 is CASSPGARETQYF. The CDR3 DNA sequence: TGTGCCAGCAGCCCCGGGGCCCGTGAGACCCAGTACTTC.